The 21 T cell receptor beta chains in this list originate from one sample, sequenced in a study of blood T cell repertoires in COVID-19. TCRdb's copy holds only in-frame clones and misses some; the assay was immunoSEQ multiplex PCR. The sample yields about 26,000 clones, about 90% seen once. Source material: peripheral blood. These receptors were collected from a human donor in a cohort sampled during active COVID-19.

The chain uses TRBV7-9 and TRBJ2-1, with 7 bases aligning to TRBD2. With 7 bases clipped from V and 11 bases from J, the junction kept 20 bases outside the gene matches. CDR1 and CDR2 (germline): SEHNR, FQNEAQ (reference sequence). The CDR3 runs to 16 residues. The CDR3 DNA sequence: TGTGCCAGCATCGGGGCTAGCGGTCACTTGAGGGGTAAGCAGTTCTTC. Translation gives CASIGASGHLRGKQFF.

The chain recombines TRBV5-1 with TRBJ2-1; possibly TRBD1 for D (6 bases). The V and J ends lost 3 bases and 4 bases respectively, with 17 bases between them. The CDR3 length is 16 residues. Germline V gene data show CDR1 as SGHRS and CDR2 as YFSETQ. The CDR3 reads CASSSGTTTFYNEQFF. Written as DNA, the CDR3 is TGCGCCAGCAGCTCCGGGACAACGACCTTTTACAATGAGCAGTTCTTC.

The chain couples TRBV2 to TRBJ1-2, with TRBD1 matching over 8 bases. The germline CDR1 and CDR2 sequences are SNHLY and FYNNEI. J was trimmed by 4 bases and V by 5 bases; bases with no gene match: 3. CDR3 length equals 13 residues. The CDR3 DNA reads as TGTGCCAGCAGTATGACAGGGGCCTATGGCTACACCTTC. Its protein product is CASSMTGAYGYTF.

V and J are TRBV29-1 and TRBJ2-7, with 7 bases lining up with TRBD1. Trimming took 2 bases from V and 0 from J; bases not matched to a gene: 4. Germline CDR1 and CDR2: SQVTM and ANQGSEA. The CDR3 extends over 14 amino acids. Here the CDR3 DNA reads TGCAGCGTTGAACGTCAGGGGGACTCCTACGAGCAGTACTTC. Protein sequence: CSVERQGDSYEQYF.

Here the CDR3 reads CSGQTSGAYNEQFF. The CDR3 DNA reads as TGCAGCGGCCAGACTAGCGGGGCCTACAATGAGCAGTTCTTC. The rearrangement links TRBV29-1 to TRBJ2-1; 11 bases line up with TRBD2. In germline, CDR1 is SQVTM, CDR2 ANQGSEA. The CDR3 length is 14 residues. The J segment lost 2 bases and the V segment lost 7 bases, leaving 4 bases of the junction unmatched.

V and J are TRBV28 and TRBJ2-1; 13 bases line up with TRBD2. The CDR3 totals 15 residues. From germline, CDR1 is MDHEN and CDR2 SYDVKM. V was pared by 6 bases and J by 5 bases, with 4 bases of the junction left unmatched. DNA of the CDR3: TGTGCCAGCAGCCCAGGGACTAGCGGGAACAATGAGCAGTTCTTC. Its translation is CASSPGTSGNNEQFF.

The chain has TRBV7-7 and TRBJ2-1; 8 bases map to TRBD1. This CDR3 has 15 residues. Germline CDR1 is SSHAT and CDR2 is FNYEAQ (reference sequence). Losses at the gene ends were 4 bases for V and 5 bases for J; bases not matched to a gene: 7. The CDR3 DNA follows: TGTGCCAGCAGCTATAGACAGGGGATCCACAATGAGCAGTTCTTC. Protein sequence: CASSYRQGIHNEQFF.

The J gene is TRBJ2-1, the V gene TRBV5-1; TRBD2 aligns across 9 bases. The CDR3 loop spans 15 amino acids. V lost 4 bases and J lost 6; bases outside the gene matches: 8. CDR1 and CDR2 (germline): SGHRS, YFSETQ. The chain's CDR3 is CASSEGSGSANEQFF. The CDR3 coding sequence is TGCGCCAGCAGCGAAGGTAGCGGGAGTGCCAATGAGCAGTTCTTC.

The genes are TRBV7-2 and TRBJ2-7; 13 bases agree with TRBD2. Trimming at V came to 3 bases and at J to 0 bases, leaving 8 bases not matched to a gene. The CDR3 covers 18 residues. In germline, CDR1 is SGHTA, CDR2 FQGNSA. In DNA form, the CDR3 reads TGTGCCAGCAGCTTCGGACTAGCGGGGGCCATACCCTCCTACGAGCAGTACTTC. Protein product: CASSFGLAGAIPSYEQYF.

This clone appeared a few times. This chain connects TRBV18 to TRBJ2-2; D is ambiguous. The V end was cut by 3 bases, the J end by 2 bases, with 7 bases between. The V gene's germline CDR1 is KGHSH and CDR2 LQKENI. This CDR3 contains 14 residues. The CDR3 loop reads CASSPTVNTGELFF. The DNA for the CDR3 is TGTGCCAGCTCACCGACTGTTAACACCGGGGAGCTGTTTTTT.

The rearrangement links TRBV5-4 to TRBJ2-5; 8 bases are shared with TRBD1. V trimming: 4 bases; J trimming: 5 bases; junction bases outside the gene matches: 7. This CDR3 comprises 14 residues. Germline-derived CDR1 and CDR2 are SGHNT and YYREEE (reference sequence). In DNA, the CDR3 is TGTGCCAGCAGCCTCAGGGGGCTGGGGGAGACCCAGTACTTC. Amino acid sequence: CASSLRGLGETQYF.

The V call is TRBV5-1, the J call TRBJ2-1; maybe TRBD1 (6 bases). CDR3 size: 18 residues. V was shortened by 2 bases and J by 4 bases, with 22 bases between the two germline ends. Germline V gene lookup returns CDR1 SGHRS and CDR2 YFSETQ. CDR3 in amino acids: CASSFLVRGSGAYNEQFF. The CDR3 bases are TGCGCCAGCAGCTTTTTAGTAAGGGGGAGTGGAGCATACAATGAGCAGTTCTTC.

The rearrangement uses TRBV11-2 and TRBJ2-7; 8 bases line up with TRBD2. CDR1 is SGHAT and CDR2 is FQNNGV in the germline V gene. V lost 5 bases, J lost 6 bases, and 12 bases stayed unmatched. This CDR3 is 15 amino acids long. The DNA for the CDR3 is TGTGCCAGCAGCCCGAGGGAGGCGGGAGGCTCCGAGCAGTACTTC. Translating gives CASSPREAGGSEQYF.

The CDR3 DNA follows: TGTGCCAGCAGCCAAGAGAGGGCAGGGGGCTTGAACACTGAAGCTTTCTTT. Translating gives CASSQERAGGLNTEAFF. The chain joins TRBV3-1 (or the pseudogene TRBV3-2) to TRBJ1-1, with TRBD1 matching 8 bases. The CDR3 has 17 residues. The V and J ends lost 0 bases and 0 bases, in that order; junction bases with no gene match: 6. Germline CDR1 and CDR2: LGHDT and YNNKEL (reference sequence).

To note about this clone: The junction departs from germline at one end; a sequencing error may be responsible. The chain links TRBV3-1 (or the pseudogene TRBV3-2) to TRBJ2-7, with TRBD1 as a possible D gene (7 bases). This CDR3 contains 15 residues. The germline CDR1 and CDR2 sequences are LGHDT and YNNKEL (reference sequence). CDR3 nucleotide sequence: TGTGCCAGCAGCACAAGAGGGGGCCCAGGGGAGGACCACCTCTTC. This encodes CASSTRGGPGEDHLF.

J is TRBJ2-2 and V is TRBV2, with D unclear. CDR1 and CDR2 (germline): SNHLY, FYNNEI. The CDR3 consists of 14 residues. V dropped 2 bases and J dropped 1 base, with 5 bases sitting between them. The CDR3 region is CASSETVNTGELFF. The CDR3 region has the DNA TGTGCCAGCAGTGAAACGGTGAACACCGGGGAGCTGTTTTTT.

This clone has only a few counts. The V and J genes are TRBV19 and TRBJ2-7; tentative D call: TRBD2 (6 bases). Trimming removed 5 bases at V and 3 bases at J, with 14 bases between. The CDR3 covers 14 residues. The germline CDR1 and CDR2 sequences are LNHDA and SQIVND (reference sequence). CDR3 sequence reads: CASSFSSASYEQYF. CDR3 nucleotide sequence: TGTGCCAGTAGTTTTTCTAGCGCGAGCTACGAGCAGTACTTC. The whole variable domain, filled in from reference TRBV19 and TRBJ2-7, reads DGGITQSPKYLFRKEGQNVTLSCEQNLNHDAMYWYRQDPGQGLRLIYYSQIVNDFQKGDIAEGYSVSREKKESFPLTVTSAQKNPTAFYLCASSFSSASYEQYFGPGTRLTVT.

The rearrangement joins TRBV19 to TRBJ2-5; 9 nucleotides line up with TRBD2. This CDR3 is 15 amino acids long. CDR1 LNHDA and CDR2 SQIVND come from the germline V gene (reference sequence). Unmatched junction bases numbered 5, after V lost 4 bases and J lost 2 bases. CDR3 sequence (DNA): TGTGCCAGTAGTAGAAGACTAGCGGAACAAGAGACCCAGTACTTC. Protein sequence: CASSRRLAEQETQYF. Drawing the rest from reference TRBV19 and TRBJ2-5, the complete variable domain is DGGITQSPKYLFRKEGQNVTLSCEQNLNHDAMYWYRQDPGQGLRLIYYSQIVNDFQKGDIAEGYSVSREKKESFPLTVTSAQKNPTAFYLCASSRRLAEQETQYFGPGTRLLVL.

In its sample, this clone was seen once. This sequence joins TRBV4-1 and TRBJ2-1, with 9 bases matching TRBD1. J was trimmed by 8 bases and V by 3 bases; bases with no gene match: 5. The CDR3 totals 14 residues. The germline V gene has CDR1 MGHRA and CDR2 YSYEKL. The CDR3 protein is CASSHPGQGYEQFF. CDR3 DNA sequence: TGCGCCAGCAGCCATCCGGGACAGGGTTATGAGCAGTTCTTC.

The count of this clone is one. V gene TRBV5-5 combines with J gene TRBJ2-3; 12 bases fit TRBD2. The length of the CDR3 is 17 residues. Germline CDR1 reads SGHKS; CDR2 reads YYEKEE (reference sequence). Unmatched junction bases numbered 10, after V lost 5 bases and J lost 3 bases. Here the CDR3 DNA reads TGTGCCAGCAGACCCGGACTAGCGGGGACCCGGACAGATACGCAGTATTTT. This encodes CASRPGLAGTRTDTQYF. Supplemented by reference TRBV5-5 and TRBJ2-3, the full variable domain reads DAGVTQSPTHLIKTRGQQVTLRCSPISGHKSVSWYQQVLGQGPQFIFQYYEKEERGRGNFPDRFSARQFPNYSSELNVNALLLGDSALYLCASRPGLAGTRTDTQYFGPGTRLTVL.

The chain employs TRBV7-9 and TRBJ2-3, with D hard to call. Germline V gene data show CDR1 as SEHNR and CDR2 as FQNEAQ (reference sequence). This CDR3 comprises 10 residues. Deletions cut 7 bases from V and 9 bases from J, with 8 bases between. The CDR3 bases are TGTGCCAGCACCGTCGTCACGCAGTATTTT. Residues: CASTVVTQYF.